This TCR beta chain was sequenced during a study of T cell responses to AZD1222 COVID-19 vaccine. Study overall: Second-dose timings of about 4 or about 12 weeks were pooled.

Here immunoSEQ multiplex PCR was the method, and the copy in TCRdb shows in-frame clones only, minus some. Altogether 140,000 to 150,000 clones are present, roughly 91% being singletons, with the ten largest covering 7.5% to 9.5%. General study points: The span of vaccine-associated CD4 TCRs extended across spike, with dominance at 160-218 and 743-854. Seropositive AZD1222 recipients at baseline numbered only five to seven. Possibly, clonal diversity was underestimated; donors were largely white British and included more females.

The CDR3 loop spans 11 amino acids. The V end lost 6 bases, the J end lost 7 bases, and 6 bases lay between the germline ends. Germline CDR1 is SNHLY and CDR2 is FYNNEI. Details on this clone: Its antigen remains unknown.

The sample consisted of peripheral blood, taken on day 0 of AZD1222 vaccination. The source of this sequence is an adult in good health. V usage is TRBV2 and J usage is TRBJ2-2; D uncertain. The CDR3 DNA reads TGTGCCAGCAGCTACAACGGGGAGCTGTTTTTT. Protein sequence: CASSYNGELFF.